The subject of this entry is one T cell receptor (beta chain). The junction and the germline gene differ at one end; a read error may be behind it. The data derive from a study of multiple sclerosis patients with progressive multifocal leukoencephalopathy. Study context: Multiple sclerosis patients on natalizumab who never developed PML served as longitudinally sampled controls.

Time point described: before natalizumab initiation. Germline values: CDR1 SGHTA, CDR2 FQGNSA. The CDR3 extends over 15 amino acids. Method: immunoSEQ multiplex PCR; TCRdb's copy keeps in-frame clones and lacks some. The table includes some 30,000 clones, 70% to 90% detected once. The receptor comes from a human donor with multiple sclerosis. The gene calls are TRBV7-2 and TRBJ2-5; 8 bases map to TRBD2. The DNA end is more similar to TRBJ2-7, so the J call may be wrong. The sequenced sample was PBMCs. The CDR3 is CASSPTSGSSYEQYF. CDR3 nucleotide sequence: TGCGCCAGCAGCCCCACTAGCGGAAGCTCCTACGAGCAGTACTTC.